This TCR beta chain was recorded in a study of shared clonotypes between healthy human individuals. Overall study context: Used for every donor were three CD4 naive, three CD4 memory, two CD8 naive and one CD8 memory plate. General study results and limits: With several donors compared, around 5% of naive CD4 clonotypes were shared.

Comment on this clone: Its cognate antigen is unknown.

Per the germline V gene, CDR1 is MDHEN and CDR2 is SYDVKM. This CDR3 has 14 residues. V was trimmed by 6 bases and J by 6 bases, leaving 16 bases between them. Some 30,000 T cell genomes, or roughly 200 ng DNA, went into the sorted-subset replicate PCRs. The method was immunoSEQ multiplex PCR; TCRdb's version includes in-frame clones alone and lacks a portion of them. The sample records hundreds of thousands of clones, about 95% being singletons. Naive CD8 cells lacked CD45RO and underwent positive selection for CCR7, leaving out terminally differentiated effector memory CD45RA+ cells. All donors were healthy HIV-negative adults lacking recent acute infections or vaccinations.

The source of this sequence is a young woman in good health. The sequenced sample consisted of naive CD8+ T cells sorted from blood. V usage is TRBV28 and J usage is TRBJ2-3; no firm D call. CDR3 loop: CASRPVDMVDTQYF. CDR3 sequence (DNA): TGTGCCAGCAGGCCAGTCGACATGGTCGATACGCAGTATTTT.